Listed below are T cell receptor beta chains from one sample, sequenced in a study of T cell responses to AZD1222 COVID-19 vaccine. Data came from immunoSEQ multiplex PCR; TCRdb stores just in-frame clones and leaves some out. This table has 110,000 to 150,000 clones, approximately 85% appearing once. The sample consisted of peripheral blood, taken on day 0 of AZD1222 vaccination. These receptors were taken from an adult in good health. The CDR3 runs from the conserved cysteine through the conserved F or W. A D gene is named only where the DNA matches it firmly. Where a row states a size, it is once, few, many or the class of an expanded clone; other rows omit it.

V gene,J gene,clone size,D gene,CDR3 protein,CDR3 DNA
TRBV15,TRBJ1-2,.,.,CATSGGGETLYGYTF,TGTGCCACCAGCGGGGGGGGAGAAACCCTCTATGGCTACACCTTC
TRBV5-6,TRBJ1-1,.,.,CASSRETALAFF,TGTGCCAGCAGCCGGGAAACGGCGTTGGCTTTCTTT
TRBV10-2,TRBJ1-5,.,.,CASSDVKQPQHF,TGCGCCAGCAGTGATGTCAAACAGCCCCAGCATTTT
TRBV5-1,TRBJ2-5,.,TRBD1,CASSISTGDETQYF,TGCGCCAGCAGCATCTCGACAGGGGACGAGACCCAGTACTTC
TRBV6-5,TRBJ1-4,few,.,CASRPEYESNEKLFF,TGTGCCAGCAGGCCGGAGTACGAGTCTAATGAAAAACTGTTTTTT
TRBV10-2,TRBJ2-3,.,.,CARRGLGGSYTDTQYF,TGCGCCCGCCGTGGACTGGGGGGCTCCTACACAGATACGCAGTATTTT
TRBV5-4,TRBJ1-2,once,.,CASSLGILGGDGYTF,TGTGCCAGCAGCTTGGGCATATTAGGGGGGGATGGCTACACCTTC
TRBV5-1,TRBJ1-3,.,TRBD1,CASSPGQAANTIYF,TGCGCCAGCAGTCCCGGACAGGCCGCAAACACCATATATTTT
TRBV6-1,TRBJ1-2,.,TRBD1,CASSEPSRQGASGYTF,TGTGCCAGCAGTGAACCGAGCCGACAGGGGGCGTCCGGCTACACCTTC
TRBV5-1,TRBJ1-5,.,TRBD1,CASSSQGSNQPQHF,TGCGCCAGCAGCTCACAGGGGAGCAATCAGCCCCAGCATTTT
TRBV11-3,TRBJ1-4,.,TRBD1,CASSLVRDREIHEKLFF,TGTGCCAGCAGCTTAGTTCGCGACAGGGAGATTCATGAAAAACTGTTTTTT
TRBV18,TRBJ1-5,.,TRBD1,CASSPGATGVGQPQHF,TGTGCCAGCTCACCAGGGGCTACAGGGGTGGGTCAGCCCCAGCATTTT
TRBV7-6,TRBJ2-2,.,.,CASSLVAVTPAPGELFF,TGTGCCAGCAGCTTAGTAGCGGTCACACCGGCCCCCGGGGAGCTGTTTTTT
TRBV7-9,TRBJ1-1,.,.,CASSGLGVSRAFF,TGTGCCAGCAGCGGCTTAGGGGTATCAAGGGCTTTCTTT
TRBV4-1,TRBJ2-2,.,TRBD2,CASSPSGRTTGELFF,TGCGCCAGCAGCCCTAGCGGGAGGACCACCGGGGAGCTGTTTTTT
TRBV5-1,TRBJ1-1,.,.,CASSLDGGSTEAFF,TGCGCCAGCAGCTTGGACGGGGGAAGCACTGAAGCTTTCTTT
TRBV6-2/TRBV6-3,TRBJ2-7,.,.,CASSYTRYEQYF,TGTGCCAGCAGTTACACGCGTTACGAGCAGTACTTC
TRBV3-1/TRBV3-2,TRBJ2-2,.,.,CASSLVGGGELFF,TGTGCCAGCAGCCTCGTCGGGGGCGGGGAGCTGTTTTTT
TRBV12-5,TRBJ2-3,.,TRBD1,CASGLGIGTDNTDTQYF,TGTGCTAGTGGTTTGGGGATCGGGACAGACAACACAGATACGCAGTATTTT
TRBV5-1,TRBJ1-4,.,.,CASRWATTNEKLFF,TGCGCCAGCAGATGGGCCACAACTAATGAAAAACTGTTTTTT
TRBV5-1,TRBJ2-7,.,TRBD1,CASSLQGANEQYF,TGCGCCAGCAGCCTACAGGGGGCCAACGAGCAGTACTTC
TRBV10-3,TRBJ2-7,.,TRBD2,CAISGVTSGGSYEQYF,TGTGCCATCAGTGGAGTGACTAGCGGGGGCTCCTACGAGCAGTACTTC
TRBV5-6,TRBJ1-1,.,TRBD1,CASSLGGWDTEAFF,TGTGCCAGCAGCTTAGGGGGCTGGGACACTGAAGCTTTCTTT
TRBV11-3,TRBJ2-3,.,TRBD1,CASTPGQGQYTQYF,TGTGCCAGCACCCCGGGACAGGGGCAATATACGCAGTATTTT
TRBV11-2,TRBJ2-1,.,TRBD2,CASSLDMRLAGYNEQFF,TGTGCCAGCAGCTTAGATATGAGGCTAGCGGGCTACAATGAGCAGTTCTTC